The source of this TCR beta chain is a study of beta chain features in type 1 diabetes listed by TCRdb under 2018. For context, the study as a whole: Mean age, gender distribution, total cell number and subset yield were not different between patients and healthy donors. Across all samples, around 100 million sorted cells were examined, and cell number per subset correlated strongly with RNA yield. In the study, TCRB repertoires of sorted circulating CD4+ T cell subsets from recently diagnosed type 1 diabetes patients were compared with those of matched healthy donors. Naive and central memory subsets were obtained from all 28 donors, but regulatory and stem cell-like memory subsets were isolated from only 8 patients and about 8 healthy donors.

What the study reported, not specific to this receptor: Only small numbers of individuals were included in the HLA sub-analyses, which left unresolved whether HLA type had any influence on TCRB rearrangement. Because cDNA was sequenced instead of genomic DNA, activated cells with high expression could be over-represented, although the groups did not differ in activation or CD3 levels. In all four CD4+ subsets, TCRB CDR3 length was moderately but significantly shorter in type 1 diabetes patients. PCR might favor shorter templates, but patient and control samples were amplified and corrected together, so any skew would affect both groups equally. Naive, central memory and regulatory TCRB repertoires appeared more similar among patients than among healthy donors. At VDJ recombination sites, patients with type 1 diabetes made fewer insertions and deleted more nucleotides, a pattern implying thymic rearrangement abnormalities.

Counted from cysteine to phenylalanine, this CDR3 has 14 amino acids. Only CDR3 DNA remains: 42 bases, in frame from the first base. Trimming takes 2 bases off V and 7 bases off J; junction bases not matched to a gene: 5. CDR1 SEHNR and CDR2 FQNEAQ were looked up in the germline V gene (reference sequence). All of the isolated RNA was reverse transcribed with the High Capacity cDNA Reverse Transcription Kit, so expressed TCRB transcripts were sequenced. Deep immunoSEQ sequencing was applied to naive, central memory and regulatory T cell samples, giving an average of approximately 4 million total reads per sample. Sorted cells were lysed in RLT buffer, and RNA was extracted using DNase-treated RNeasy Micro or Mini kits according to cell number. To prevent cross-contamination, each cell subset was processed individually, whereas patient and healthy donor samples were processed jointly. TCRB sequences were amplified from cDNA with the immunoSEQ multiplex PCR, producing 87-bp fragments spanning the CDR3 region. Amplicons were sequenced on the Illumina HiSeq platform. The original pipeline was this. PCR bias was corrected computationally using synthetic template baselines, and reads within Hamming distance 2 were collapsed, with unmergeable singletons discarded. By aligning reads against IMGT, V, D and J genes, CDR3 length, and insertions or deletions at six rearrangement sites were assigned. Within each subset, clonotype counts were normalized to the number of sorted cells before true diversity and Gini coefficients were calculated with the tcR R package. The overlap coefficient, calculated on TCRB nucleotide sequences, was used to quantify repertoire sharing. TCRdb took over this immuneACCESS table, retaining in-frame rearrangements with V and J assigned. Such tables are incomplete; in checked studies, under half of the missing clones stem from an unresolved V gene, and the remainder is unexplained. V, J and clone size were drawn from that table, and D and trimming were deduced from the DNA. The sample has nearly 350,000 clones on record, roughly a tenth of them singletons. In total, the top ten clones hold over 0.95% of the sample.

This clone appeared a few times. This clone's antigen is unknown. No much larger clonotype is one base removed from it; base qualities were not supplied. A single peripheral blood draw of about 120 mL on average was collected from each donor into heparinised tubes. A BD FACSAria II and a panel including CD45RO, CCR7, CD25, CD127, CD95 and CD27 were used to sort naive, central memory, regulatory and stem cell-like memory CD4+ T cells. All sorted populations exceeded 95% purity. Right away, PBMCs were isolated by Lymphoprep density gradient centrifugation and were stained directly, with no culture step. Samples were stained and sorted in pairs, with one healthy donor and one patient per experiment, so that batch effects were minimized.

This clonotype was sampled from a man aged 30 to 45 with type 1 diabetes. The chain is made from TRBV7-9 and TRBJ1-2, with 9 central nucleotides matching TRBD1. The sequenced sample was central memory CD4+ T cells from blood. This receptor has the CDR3 CASSLTGQGSGYTF. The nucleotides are TGTGCCAGCAGCTTAACGGGACAGGGATCTGGCTACACCTTC.